Below, one T cell receptor (beta chain) is given with its context. The target of this receptor is not known. No much larger clone is present one base from it, and per-base qualities are unavailable. This specimen comes from a study of cytomegalovirus exposure and HLA in healthy donors (dated by TCRdb to about 2017). In terms of the full investigation: In an earlier analysis of 450 to 750 of the donors, 250 to 300 Gb of sequence data and some 120 million unique TCR beta sequences from 150 million to 200 million T cells were reported. Approximately 300 gigabases of sequencing data and tens of millions of unique TCR sequences made up an early release that covered nearly 650 HLA-typed donors. Of the roughly 390 genotyped donors, roughly 76% were placed in the genetic ancestry cluster associated with self-reported Caucasian donors. The study was designed to test whether signatures of past pathogen exposure could be identified by cataloging public T cell receptors. Using immunosequencing, the study profiled T cell repertoires from fewer than 850 subjects and related those repertoires to cytomegalovirus serostatus. In addition to the first cohort of around 670 subjects, a separate validation cohort of 130 or so different subjects was used. High-throughput TCR immunosequencing, statistical association of individual TCRs with disease status, and machine learning were combined to predict cytomegalovirus infection status. To study patterns of TCR occurrence, a later analysis re-analyzed previously published TCR beta repertoires from several hundred donors and added high-resolution HLA genotyping. The later analysis used no new phenotypic data to find candidate immune exposures, relying instead on TCR beta sequences and their occurrence across donors. In an earlier analysis of roughly 580 of the donors, high-throughput TCR beta sequencing was used to judge whether each TCR beta V gene segment behaved as functional or pseudogenic. Donor age, sex, ethnicity and CMV serostatus were compiled alongside the repertoire data. Genome-wide SNP genotypes for about 55% of the roughly 670 donors were used in a later genetic analysis, which treated that subset as a discovery cohort. All discovery cohort repertoires had been generated using a single sequencing platform. HLA typing covered class I and class II loci at four-digit resolution. Typing coverage varied by locus: roughly 620-640 donors for A, B, C, DRB1 and DQB1; more than 500 for DQA1; about 600 for DPA1; roughly 470 for DPB1. A handful of DR-DQ haplotypes were handled as single units for association and clustering because linkage in the cohort was strong. Among about 410 genotyped donors of the cohort, an average of about 220,000 unique TCR beta nucleotide sequences was sequenced per donor, of which about 20% were non-productive.

Libraries were prepared through the immunoSEQ multiplex PCR assay. For the multiplex PCR, a mixture combining 60 forward primers for TCR Vbeta segments and 13 reverse primers for TCR Jbeta segments was used. The CDR3 region of rearranged TCR beta genes was amplified from genomic DNA with a multiplex PCR assay. The amplified TCR beta libraries were sequenced on the Illumina HiSeq System as 87-base-pair reads. In the source study's methods: Across the 670 or so repertoires, a later analysis counted 60 million to 90 million unique TCR beta chains, some 11 million of which were shared by at least two donors. To remove PCR and sequencing errors, raw reads were error-corrected and collapsed into unique sequences using a nearest-neighbor algorithm that merged closely related sequences. To assign V, D and J gene segments, CDR3 sequences were aligned to IMGT reference sequences. For a sequence to be retained, a match of at least six nucleotides was required to both a V gene segment and a J gene segment. Rearrangements were classified as productive when the CDR3 lacked stop codons and remained in frame with V and J, and all other rearrangements were classified as non-productive. Following IMGT convention, CDR3 was defined as the stretch from the second conserved V-encoded cysteine to the conserved J-encoded phenylalanine. The earlier analysis of about 610 of the donors excluded sequences that lacked an unambiguous match to a single V gene segment. In an earlier analysis of 587 of the donors, a V segment was called functional when productive rearrangements were above 56.7%, and segregating when the standard deviation between donors exceeded 5%. A statistical classification framework was developed to diagnose cytomegalovirus status using the catalog of TCR beta chain sequences. In a later analysis, TCR nucleotide sequences were compared against IMGT/GENE-DB human TR gene sequences so that V and J genes could be assigned. In a later analysis, CDR3 sequences and most-parsimonious VDJ recombination scenarios were assigned using the TCRdist pipeline. In a later analysis, each TCR beta chain was defined by its CDR3 amino acid sequence together with its V-gene family, and reads without a unique V-gene family were excluded. As a way to deal with suspected cross-contamination and a sequencing artifact, a later analysis dropped 450 to 700 nucleotide sequences that were highly shared and had low generation probability. A later analysis calculated a clonal expansion index for each public chain from normalized within-repertoire ranks of inferred template counts. In a later analysis, generation probabilities were computed using a VDJ recombination model fitted to out-of-frame rearrangements, and the results were checked against IGoR. Hypergeometric tests were used in a later analysis to score TCR-TCR, TCR-HLA and TCR-CMV co-occurrence, with a repertoire-size bias correction applied to the TCR pairs. A later analysis estimated false discovery rates by permuting HLA or CMV assignments 20 times. A later analysis grouped co-occurring TCRs with DBSCAN, adding TCRdist sequence similarity when clustering within HLA-allele-positive subsets. Repertoires with fewer than 30,000 or more than 120,000 public chains, plus five repertoires with anomalous nucleotide sharing, were excluded from co-occurrence clustering. TCRdb took this table from immuneACCESS and kept in-frame rearrangements with V and J called. Such tables lack part of the clones; where checked against another copy, unresolved V genes explain under half of the gap, and the rest is unexplained. Clone size and V and J calls were adopted from that table, with D and trimming inferred from the DNA. The sample table lists about 140,000 clones, 60% to 85% of them with a count of one. The ten top clones hold under 1.5% of the sample.

Results the study describes overall, beyond this receptor: Over 15 rarely observed V segments, including chromosome 9 orphons, were excluded from the earlier analysis of about 600 of the donors because counts were too low. In a later analysis, 16,951 TCR beta sequences were associated with specific HLA alleles at a false discovery rate of 0.05. In this cohort, only TCR beta chains were sequenced, and detectable features were limited by the absence of alpha or paired-chain data. A later analysis found that HLA-associated TCR beta chains were more clonally expanded and had lower generation probabilities than equally common non-associated chains. Cytomegalovirus status was reported to be diagnosed by the classifier with high specificity and sensitivity in both the original and validation cohorts. Linkage disequilibrium might explain the correlated functional status among segregating V segments, but an unknown experimental factor could not be ruled out. Assigning TCR associations to individual alleles was difficult when HLA alleles, especially DR and DQ, strongly co-occurred. For the cohort, immune exposure information was limited to CMV serostatus. A further reported finding was that TCR beta sequences accurately predicted the HLA-A and HLA-B alleles for most subjects in the first cohort. In the study, approximately 160 TCR beta chains were listed as associated with cytomegalovirus. In a later analysis, most CMV-associated TCR beta chains were found to appear HLA-restricted, with HLA associations seemingly driven largely by CMV exposure. Most TCR sequences were observed very rarely across donors, whereas some public TCRs were present in many individuals. In a later genetic analysis, a missense DCLRE1C variant was associated with V-gene and J-gene trimming of TCR beta chains, and the association was replicated in an independent cohort. According to a later analysis, TCR association rates differed among HLA loci, with DRB1 alleles showing the most associated TCRs and HLA-C alleles showing the fewest. A later analysis reported that several top co-occurrence clusters appeared linked to parvovirus B19, influenza, CMV and Epstein-Barr virus. Because HLA typing was unavailable for some donors at each locus, only the typed subset was used in association tests. The authors suggested that the approach could potentially be generalized to other disease states and immunological phenotypes. In an earlier analysis of 587 of the donors, most TCR beta V segments appeared in productive rearrangements about 87% or about 30% of the time, broadly matching IMGT annotations. In a later genetic analysis, fewer N-insertions in productive TCRs were reported among donors in an Asian-associated ancestry cluster than the approximately 710-donor mean. A cluster of highly shared sequence variants was judged likely to represent a technical artifact of the sequencing pipeline. Presence/absence analyses assumed roughly uniform sequencing depth across donors, an assumption that may not hold. A few of the identified cytomegalovirus-associated TCR beta chains were confirmed in vitro to be specific for cytomegalovirus antigens.

The cohort consisted of some 730 healthy bone marrow donors. Cohort members were all nominally healthy when sampled, although unrecorded immune exposures were likely present. The donor was CMV seropositive and belonged to the group of 250 to 350 seropositive cohort members. Every donor gave a peripheral blood sample, and the peripheral blood mononuclear cells from that sample were used for TCR beta sequencing. Genomic DNA was extracted from the blood cell samples with the Qiagen DNeasy Blood Extraction Kit. Sequenced: PBMCs. This clonotype originated in a male donor in good health and CMV-seropositive.

The CDR3 corresponds to CASSEIVERDNEQFF. The DNA reads TGTGCCAGCAGTGAAATAGTCGAGCGGGACAATGAGCAGTTCTTC. This chain joins TRBV6-1 to TRBJ2-1; the D gene is perhaps TRBD2, from 6 matching bases. Including the terminal cysteine and phenylalanine, the CDR3 comprises 15 residues. Only the CDR3 DNA stays, 45 bases, in frame from base 1. V loses 2 bases of germline sequence and J loses 5 bases, and the interval between the two ends is 13 bases. Based on the germline V gene, the CDR1 and CDR2 sequences are MNHNS and SASEGT.